The 28 T cell receptor beta chains presented below share a single source sample, sequenced in a study of blood T cells in healthy people across ages. Together with a sample-barcoded 5' primer, a J-beta primer mix was included in a second PCR lasting 7 to 11 cycles. TCRdb analysed the 5' RACE reads with MiXCR anew, one entry per CDR3 protein. The repertoire consists of fewer than 1,000,000 distinct CDR3 sequences, with approximately 44% occurring once and the leading ten covering about 21%. The sequencing input was blood. Receptors originate from a man aged 55 to 70 in good health.

In this sample, this clonotype turned up many times. The CDR3 protein is CASSGLVLQETQYF. CDR3 in DNA: TGTGCCAGCAGCGGGTTGGTCCTTCAAGAGACCCAGTACTTC. The chain is built from TRBV5-6 and TRBJ2-5; no clear D. The CDR3 runs to 14 residues. CDR1 SGHDT and CDR2 YYEEEE come from the germline V gene. Trimming pared 4 bases from V and 2 bases from J, leaving 12 bases between.

The rearrangement uses TRBV13 and TRBJ2-6; 7 bases are a match to TRBD1. Germline CDR1 is PRHDT and CDR2 is FYEKMQ (reference sequence). The CDR3 contains 19 residues. Germline trimming cut 4 bases from V and 1 base from J; bases unmatched to any gene: 13. CDR3 amino acids: CASSSTPRGFLSGANVLTF. The CDR3 region has the DNA TGTGCCAGCAGCTCAACCCCCAGGGGGTTTCTATCTGGGGCCAACGTCCTGACTTTC.

The table lists this clonotype with a few counts. The V and J genes are TRBV5-1 and TRBJ1-2, with D hard to call. The CDR3 sequence is 13 residues long. V was shortened by 9 bases and J by 5 bases, with 17 bases between the two germline ends. Germline V lookup: CDR1 SGHRS, CDR2 YFSETQ. Written as DNA, the CDR3 is TGCGCCACAAAATTAAGCCCGGATTATGGCTACACCTTC. This sequence encodes CATKLSPDYGYTF.

This clonotype has a count of ten or more. The V call is TRBV11-2, the J call TRBJ2-3; D gene uncertain. This CDR3 has 12 amino acids. Germline V gene sequence: CDR1 SGHAT, CDR2 FQNNGV. The V gene lost 5 bases and the J gene lost 7 bases, with 10 bases spanning the gap. CDR3 in amino acids: CASSPWTNTQYF. CDR3 in DNA: TGTGCCAGCAGCCCGTGGACCAATACGCAGTATTTT. Supplemented by reference TRBV11-2 and TRBJ2-3, the full variable domain reads EAGVAQSPRYKIIEKRQSVAFWCNPISGHATLYWYQQILGQGPKLLIQFQNNGVVDDSQLPKDRFSAERLKGVDSTLKIQPAKLEDSAVYLCASSPWTNTQYFGPGTRLTVL.

The chain combines TRBV5-1 with TRBJ1-2; D gene uncertain. CDR1 and CDR2 from the germline V gene are SGHRS and YFSETQ. The CDR3 has 14 amino acids. V shed 2 bases and J shed 4 bases, with 12 bases lying between them. CDR3 in amino acids: CASSFEGGIYGYTF. The CDR3 bases are TGCGCCAGCAGCTTTGAAGGAGGGATCTATGGCTACACCTTC.

The chain carries TRBV20-1 and TRBJ2-1, with 8 bases matching TRBD2. Germline V gene sequence: CDR1 DFQATT, CDR2 SNEGSKA (reference sequence). CDR3 length: 15 residues. V lost 7 bases, J lost 6 bases, and 14 bases stayed unmatched. The CDR3 nucleotides are TGCAGTGTTCCGCCGGGTCGGGGGGGAGTCAATGAGCAGTTCTTC. Amino acid sequence: CSVPPGRGGVNEQFF.

The chain recombines TRBV6-5 with TRBJ1-2, with D possibly matching TRBD1 (5 bases). Germline V gene data show CDR1 as MNHEY and CDR2 as SVGAGI. The CDR3 is made up of 15 amino acids. Between the trimmed V and J ends, which lost 5 bases and 2 bases, there was a span of 15 bases. The CDR3 bases are TGTGCCAGCAGTACCCACCGGGGACGGAACTATGGCTACACCTTC. This gives the protein CASSTHRGRNYGYTF.

The chain carries TRBV20-1 and TRBJ1-2; perhaps TRBD1 as D (5 bases). CDR3 size: 14 residues. V was cut by 3 bases and J by 4 bases, with 15 bases left in between. CDR1 is DFQATT and CDR2 is SNEGSKA in the germline V gene (reference sequence). CDR3 DNA sequence: TGCAGTGCTAGCGATCCCGGCAGGGTCTATGGCTACACCTTC. It translates to CSASDPGRVYGYTF.

The chain uses TRBV11-2 and TRBJ2-7, with TRBD1 matching 7 bases. The junction had 4 bases not matched to a gene; V was cut back by 0 bases and J by 8 bases. Germline CDR1 is SGHAT and CDR2 is FQNNGV. The length of the CDR3 is 13 residues. Written as DNA, the CDR3 is TGTGCCAGCAGCTTAGAGGGGGACAGCCAGCAGTACTTC. Protein: CASSLEGDSQQYF. Full variable domain (missing parts from reference TRBV11-2 and TRBJ2-7): EAGVAQSPRYKIIEKRQSVAFWCNPISGHATLYWYQQILGQGPKLLIQFQNNGVVDDSQLPKDRFSAERLKGVDSTLKIQPAKLEDSAVYLCASSLEGDSQQYFGPGTRLTVT.

This clonotype was counted a few times. The J gene is TRBJ2-5, the V gene TRBV4-1, with unresolved D. The germline gives CDR1 MGHRA, CDR2 YSYEKL. CDR3 length: 13 amino acids. Trimming removed 1 base from V and 5 bases from J, with 8 bases in between. In DNA form, the CDR3 reads TGCGCCAGCAGCCAAGTCCCACTGGAGACCCAGTACTTC. This translates into CASSQVPLETQYF.

The rearrangement uses TRBV6-2 or TRBV6-3 and TRBJ2-7; no clear D. The germline gives CDR1 MNHEY, CDR2 SVGEGT. The CDR3 is made up of 12 amino acids. Trimming shortened V by 6 bases and J by 7 bases, and 13 bases separated the two germline ends. CDR3 DNA: TGTGCCAGCAGCTGGACCCAGGTTGAGCAGTACTTC. Protein sequence: CASSWTQVEQYF.

In its sample, this clonotype was seen a few times. The chain combines TRBV25-1 with TRBJ1-4; 9 nucleotides match TRBD1. Germline CDR1 is MGHDK and CDR2 is SYGVNS. V lost 2 bases and J lost 8; bases outside the gene matches: 6. CDR3 length: 15 residues. CDR3 residues: CASSEVDRGREKLFF. The CDR3 coding sequence is TGTGCCAGCAGTGAAGTGGACAGGGGACGGGAAAAACTGTTTTTT.

The CDR3 sequence is CASSRPCSPETQYF. The DNA for the CDR3 is TGTGCCAGCAGCCGACCGTGTTCCCCAGAGACCCAGTACTTC. The V and J genes are TRBV7-2 and TRBJ2-5; unclear D gene. In germline, CDR1 is SGHTA, CDR2 FQGNSA. The V end was cut by 5 bases, the J end by 4 bases, with 14 bases between. The CDR3 covers 14 residues.

This chain connects TRBV5-5 to TRBJ2-4; 7 nucleotides agree with TRBD1. CDR3 size: 17 residues. V lost 0 bases and J lost 0; bases outside the gene matches: 6. The germline gives CDR1 SGHKS, CDR2 YYEKEE (reference sequence). CDR3 loop: CASSLVITGVAKNIQYF. In DNA, the CDR3 is TGTGCCAGCAGCTTGGTGATCACAGGGGTAGCCAAAAACATTCAGTACTTC.

The rearrangement uses TRBV10-3 and TRBJ1-1; no clear D gene. Germline V gene sequence: CDR1 ENHRY, CDR2 SYGVKD. V lost 4 bases and J lost 6, with 6 bases in between. The CDR3 is 11 residues long. The CDR3 is CAISVAAEAFF. The CDR3 bases are TGTGCCATCAGTGTCGCCGCTGAAGCTTTCTTT.

This clonotype was observed at least ten times. The chain has TRBV6-5 and TRBJ1-4; the match to TRBD1 covers 7 bases. The CDR3 is 17 residues long. Per germline, CDR1 MNHEY and CDR2 SVGAGI. V gave up 0 bases and J gave up 7 bases; unmatched junction bases: 11. The CDR3 protein is CASSYSEPGGLSEKLFF. CDR3 coding DNA: TGTGCCAGCAGTTACTCGGAACCAGGGGGACTCTCTGAAAAACTGTTTTTT.

This chain connects TRBV4-2 to TRBJ2-1; D gene uncertain. The CDR3 is 14 residues long. The V and J ends lost 0 bases and 6 bases respectively, with 9 bases between them. Germline CDR1 is LGHNA and CDR2 is YNFKEQ. The CDR3 reads CASSQDNLVNEQFF. The CDR3 bases are TGTGCCAGCAGCCAAGATAATCTTGTCAATGAGCAGTTCTTC.

V and J are TRBV20-1 and TRBJ1-2; the D gene is possibly TRBD1 (5 bases). There are 15 residues in the CDR3. Germline V gives CDR1 DFQATT, CDR2 SNEGSKA (reference sequence). Deletions cut 1 base from V and 4 bases from J, with 16 bases between. CDR3 in amino acids: CSARAPGGTTYGYTF. The CDR3 DNA sequence: TGCAGTGCTAGAGCCCCGGGAGGGACCACCTATGGCTACACCTTC.

This clonotype occurred a few times. V and J are TRBV4-3 and TRBJ1-2; D remains unclear. The CDR3 consists of 13 residues. Germline CDR1 reads LGHNA; CDR2 reads YSLEER. Trimming removed 3 bases at V and 8 bases at J, with 13 bases between. CDR3 DNA sequence: TGCGCCAGCAGCCAGCCCACTTACGGCGGCTACACCTTC. Its protein is CASSQPTYGGYTF.

The chain joins TRBV24-1 to TRBJ1-5; D is ambiguous. Trimming shortened V by 3 bases and J by 6 bases, and 8 bases separated the two germline ends. CDR1 is KGHDR and CDR2 is SFDVKD in the germline V gene. The CDR3 contains 13 residues. The CDR3 DNA sequence: TGTGCCACCAGTGATCGCAGTGGTCAGCCCCAGCATTTT. It specifies CATSDRSGQPQHF.

This clonotype occurred once. This chain links TRBV12-3 or TRBV12-4 with TRBJ1-2; no reliable D call. CDR3 length: 13 residues. V gave up 7 bases and J gave up 8 bases, with 17 bases separating them. The CDR3 nucleotides read TGTGCCAGCAACGGCGAAGGAGCATGCGGCTACACCTTC. Its protein is CASNGEGACGYTF.

The CDR3 DNA reads TGCAGTGCTAGAGCCTTCGACAAAAACATTCAGTACTTC. Translated: CSARAFDKNIQYF. The V call is TRBV20-1, the J call TRBJ2-4; no reliable D call. Trimming left V 1 base short and J 3 bases short, with 7 bases between. CDR3 size: 13 residues. Germline V gives CDR1 DFQATT, CDR2 SNEGSKA (reference sequence).

This chain joins TRBV20-1 and TRBJ1-1; the D gene is possibly TRBD1 (6 bases). CDR1 and CDR2 from the germline V gene are DFQATT and SNEGSKA (reference sequence). The CDR3 has 13 amino acids. V lost 3 bases and J 3 bases, leaving 11 bases between the germline ends. The CDR3 spells CSARRPGDTEAFF. Here the CDR3 DNA reads TGCAGTGCTAGGAGGCCAGGGGACACTGAAGCTTTCTTT.

This clonotype was recorded a few times. The V and J genes are TRBV6-2 or TRBV6-3 and TRBJ2-3, with D possibly being TRBD1 (6 bases). Trimming shortened V by 10 bases and J by 8 bases, and 19 bases separated the two germline ends. CDR1 is MNHEY and CDR2 is SVGEGT in the germline V gene. The CDR3 covers 13 residues. For the CDR3, the DNA is TGTGCCATCCAAAGGGGACACCTCGTTACGCAGTATTTT. Translated, it gives CAIQRGHLVTQYF.

This clonotype has more than one count but fewer than ten. The chain combines TRBV9 with TRBJ2-7, with TRBD1 matching over 9 bases. The CDR3 covers 16 residues. CDR1 and CDR2 (germline): SGDLS, YYNGEE. J was trimmed by 4 bases and V by 3 bases; bases with no gene match: 11. The CDR3 DNA reads TGTGCCAGCAGCGCCGCGAGCGGGACAGGGAGATACGAGCAGTACTTC. Protein sequence: CASSAASGTGRYEQYF.

This clonotype occurred a few times. This sequence joins TRBV4-3 and TRBJ2-7; 13 bases fit TRBD2. The tail of the sequence fits TRBJ2-5 better, so the J call may be wrong. Per germline, CDR1 LGHNA and CDR2 YSLEER. There are 17 residues in the CDR3. The CDR3 protein is CASSQDPSGLAGETQYF. CDR3 DNA sequence: TGCGCCAGCAGCCAAGATCCCTCGGGACTAGCGGGGGAGACCCAGTACTTC.

The chain recombines TRBV2 with TRBJ2-7; D is unclear. V shed 5 bases and J shed 3 bases, with 8 bases lying between them. Germline CDR1 SNHLY, CDR2 FYNNEI. The CDR3 spans 12 residues. In DNA form, the CDR3 reads TGTGCCAGCAGTTCCATGGTCTACGAGCAGTACTTC. It specifies CASSSMVYEQYF.

The rearrangement uses TRBV21-1 and TRBJ1-5; the table gives TRBD1 as D, unverified against the DNA. TRBV21-1 is tagged as a pseudogene. CDR3 size: 14 residues. The CDR3 nucleotides read TGTGCCAGCAGCAAAGCTTCAGGGTTGCAGCCCCAGCATTTT. This gives the protein CASSKASGLQPQHF.